This entry is about one TCR beta chain. V shed 4 bases and J 1 base; nucleotides not matched to a gene: 3. In germline, CDR1 is SGHVS, CDR2 FQNEAQ. CDR3 length: 15 amino acids. This entry comes from a study of blood T cell repertoires in COVID-19. Study context: From the United States, Italy and Spain came samples of acute and convalescent COVID-19. T cells, B-cell-depleted T cells, or PBMCs provided the cDNA or gDNA that served as material.

Under the authors' procedure: Amplification of reference gene primers provided the estimated nucleated cell counts. Libraries were prepared by immunoSEQ multiplex PCR; TCRdb keeps only in-frame clonotypes and omits some of them. The DNA gave D and trimming, while V, J and clone size come from that table. This sample yields under 60,000 clones, of which around 79% are seen a single time; 25% belongs to the top ten. V is TRBV7-8 and J is TRBJ2-4, with TRBD2 matching 8 bases. Specimen: peripheral blood. This TCR came from a man aged 70-80 years with acute or convalescent COVID-19. The CDR3 nucleotides are TGTGCCAGCAGCTCCGGGAGGGAGGCCAAAAACATTCAGTACTTC. Amino acids: CASSSGREAKNIQYF.